Listed below are T cell receptor beta chains from one sample, sequenced in a study of T cell responses to AZD1222 COVID-19 vaccine. Measured with immunoSEQ multiplex PCR; TCRdb has only the in-frame clones, and not every one. The table records 110,000 or so clones, 70% to 90% of them present only once. Source: peripheral blood, taken 28 days after the second AZD1222 dose. These receptors all come from an adult who received the AZD1222 COVID-19 vaccine. CDR3s include the opening cysteine and the closing phenylalanine or tryptophan. The D gene is left open where the match is weak. Not every row has a clone size; where given, it reads once, few, many or a size class.

v_gene	len	d_gene	j_gene	abundance	CDR3aa	CDR3nt
TRBV5-4	15	NA	TRBJ1-2	NA	CASSSPTEADYGYTF	TGTGCCAGCAGCTCGCCTACGGAGGCCGACTATGGCTACACCTTC
TRBV5-1	14	NA	TRBJ2-7	NA	CASSLEAESYEQYF	TGCGCCAGCAGCTTGGAGGCAGAAAGCTACGAGCAGTACTTC
TRBV20-1	13	TRBD2	TRBJ2-5	NA	CSASSGGAETQYF	TGCAGTGCTAGTAGCGGGGGGGCTGAGACCCAGTACTTC
TRBV5-5	13	NA	TRBJ1-1	NA	CASSLPGDTEAFF	TGTGCCAGCAGCTTGCCAGGGGACACTGAAGCTTTCTTT
TRBV2	17	NA	TRBJ1-5	NA	CASSEAQRAYSNQPQHF	TGTGCCAGCAGTGAAGCGCAACGGGCGTATAGCAATCAGCCCCAGCATTTT
TRBV5-4	14	TRBD1	TRBJ1-6	few	CASSLDRGNSPLHF	TGTGCCAGCAGCTTAGACAGGGGTAATTCACCCCTCCACTTT
TRBV4-2	14	NA	TRBJ2-5	NA	CASSQDWGGETQYF	TGTGCCAGCAGCCAAGATTGGGGAGGCGAGACCCAGTACTTC
TRBV30	13	NA	TRBJ2-2	NA	CASESRKAGELFF	TGTGCCTCCGAGTCAAGGAAGGCCGGGGAGCTGTTTTTT
TRBV11-2	17	TRBD2	TRBJ2-7	NA	CASSSPFAGRTSYEQYF	TGTGCCAGCAGCTCGCCCTTTGCCGGGAGGACCTCCTACGAGCAGTACTTC
TRBV12-3/TRBV12-4	13	TRBD1	TRBJ2-7	once	CASSFRTGYEQYF	TGTGCCAGCAGTTTCAGGACAGGGTACGAGCAGTACTTC
TRBV30	16	NA	TRBJ1-6	NA	CAWSRGGGLRFSPLHF	TGTGCCTGGAGTAGGGGCGGAGGATTGCGGTTTTCACCCCTCCACTTT
TRBV10-2	15	TRBD2	TRBJ2-7	NA	CASSYDRGGTYEQYF	TGCGCCAGCAGTTACGATCGCGGGGGTACCTACGAGCAGTACTTC
TRBV18	21	TRBD1	TRBJ1-4	NA	CASSPYNSGTGALATNEKLFF	TGTGCCAGCTCACCTTATAATTCCGGGACAGGGGCCCTAGCAACTAATGAAAAACTGTTTTTT
TRBV7-9	17	NA	TRBJ2-6	NA	CASSPDDGGSGANVLTF	TGTGCCAGCAGCCCAGACGATGGGGGGTCAGGGGCCAACGTCCTGACTTTC
TRBV10-3	14	NA	TRBJ1-5	once	CAISADTGGQPQHF	TGTGCCATCAGTGCTGACACGGGAGGACAGCCCCAGCATTTT
TRBV5-1	17	TRBD2	TRBJ2-3	NA	CASSAGTSTASTDTQYF	TGCGCCAGCAGCGCCGGGACTAGTACAGCGAGCACAGATACGCAGTATTTT
TRBV5-5	13	NA	TRBJ1-1	NA	CASSLYTNTEAFF	TGTGCCAGCAGCTTGTACACGAACACTGAAGCTTTCTTT
TRBV28	13	TRBD2	TRBJ2-7	NA	CASSTSGFYEQYF	TGTGCCAGCAGTACTAGCGGCTTCTACGAGCAGTACTTC
TRBV10-3	13	NA	TRBJ1-4	NA	CAISESINEKLFF	TGTGCCATCAGTGAGTCAATTAATGAAAAACTGTTTTTT
TRBV5-8	14	NA	TRBJ2-1	NA	CASSPITSYNEQFF	TGTGCCAGCAGCCCGATAACAAGTTACAATGAGCAGTTCTTC
TRBV6-4	15	TRBD2	TRBJ2-1	NA	CASSEAGGSYNEQFF	TGTGCCAGCAGTGAGGCGGGAGGCTCCTACAATGAGCAGTTCTTC
TRBV6-5	13	TRBD1	TRBJ2-2	NA	CASRDRGSGELFF	TGTGCCAGCCGGGACAGGGGGTCCGGGGAGCTGTTTTTT
TRBV30	13	TRBD1	TRBJ2-7	NA	CACKRQGTSEQYF	TGTGCCTGCAAAAGACAGGGGACAAGCGAGCAGTACTTC
TRBV3-1/TRBV3-2	15	TRBD2	TRBJ2-7	NA	CASSQASGGFYEQYF	TGTGCCAGCAGCCAAGCTAGCGGGGGCTTTTACGAGCAGTACTTC
TRBV11-3	16	TRBD2	TRBJ2-1	NA	CASSPGGSGVNNEQFF	TGTGCCAGCAGCCCGGGGGGTAGCGGGGTGAACAATGAGCAGTTCTTC
TRBV4-3	15	TRBD1	TRBJ1-2	few	CASSQARGQGGGYTF	TGCGCCAGCAGCCAAGCCCGAGGACAGGGGGGTGGCTACACCTTC
TRBV11-2	16	TRBD1	TRBJ2-7	NA	CASSLGGHRGYFEQYF	TGTGCCAGCAGCTTAGGGGGGCACAGGGGGTATTTCGAGCAGTACTTC
TRBV19	14	NA	TRBJ1-6	few	CASSISQFDSPLHF	TGTGCCAGTAGTATAAGTCAGTTCGATTCACCCCTCCACTTT
TRBV5-4	14	TRBD1	TRBJ2-7	NA	CASSYGQGAYEQYF	TGTGCCAGCAGCTACGGACAGGGGGCCTACGAGCAGTACTTC
TRBV14	16	NA	TRBJ1-2	once	CASSQEIWSDGYGYTF	TGTGCCAGCAGCCAAGAGATCTGGAGCGATGGCTATGGCTACACCTTC
TRBV5-1	12	NA	TRBJ2-7	once	CASSLGSGEQYF	TGCGCCAGCAGCTTGGGAAGCGGGGAGCAGTACTTC
TRBV6-5	15	TRBD1	TRBJ2-5	NA	CASQPLGQGQETQYF	TGTGCCAGCCAACCCCTGGGACAGGGTCAAGAGACCCAGTACTTC
TRBV7-3	12	NA	TRBJ2-3	few	CASSLGGGAQYF	TGTGCCAGCAGCTTAGGAGGGGGTGCGCAGTATTTT
TRBV12-5	12	NA	TRBJ2-5	NA	CASGGPGETQYF	TGTGCTAGTGGAGGGCCAGGGGAGACCCAGTACTTC
TRBV9	14	NA	TRBJ2-5	NA	CASSVVGGGETQYF	TGTGCCAGCAGCGTAGTTGGCGGTGGTGAGACCCAGTACTTC
TRBV27	14	NA	TRBJ1-1	NA	CASSLRGGNTEAFF	TGTGCCAGCAGTTTAAGAGGGGGGAACACTGAAGCTTTCTTT
TRBV28	14	TRBD2	TRBJ2-7	NA	CASQGLAGSYEQYF	TGTGCCAGTCAGGGGCTAGCGGGGTCCTACGAGCAGTACTTC
TRBV28	14	NA	TRBJ1-2	NA	CASSSGLLNYGYTF	TGTGCCAGCAGTTCCGGGTTGTTGAACTATGGCTACACCTTC
TRBV4-1	15	NA	TRBJ1-2	NA	CASNTRAGGNYGYTF	TGCGCCAGCAACACCCGGGCCGGGGGGAACTATGGCTACACCTTC
TRBV28	11	TRBD1	TRBJ1-2	NA	CASTDRAGYTF	TGTGCCAGCACGGACAGGGCTGGCTACACCTTC
TRBV7-9	16	NA	TRBJ1-4	NA	CASSFGLIATNEKLFF	TGTGCCAGCAGCTTTGGACTGATCGCAACTAATGAAAAACTGTTTTTT
TRBV2	15	TRBD1	TRBJ2-5	NA	CASSSRQGGQETQYF	TGTGCCAGCTCAAGCAGACAGGGTGGCCAAGAGACCCAGTACTTC